This T cell receptor (beta chain) stems from a study of beta chain features in type 1 diabetes. Across the study: Across every sample, roughly 100 million sorted cells were examined in total.

The entirety of the isolated RNA underwent reverse transcription, so expressed TCRB transcripts were sequenced. Data came from immunoSEQ multiplex PCR; TCRdb stores just in-frame clones and leaves some out. The repertoire holds 450,000 to 600,000 clones, with roughly 31% as singletons. The CDR3 totals 14 residues. CDR1 LNHDA and CDR2 SQIVND come from the germline V gene (reference sequence). V dropped 6 bases and J dropped 7 bases, with 19 bases sitting between them. Approximately 100 mL of blood, on average, came from one heparinised draw per donor. All of the sorted populations showed purity greater than 95%.

The chain has TRBV19 and TRBJ2-7; D unclear. Sequenced: naive CD4+ T cells from blood. The source of this sequence is a man aged 18 to 30 in good health. CDR3 sequence: CASSGFGRPGEQYF. The CDR3 DNA sequence: TGTGCCAGTAGCGGTTTCGGGCGACCTGGGGAGCAGTACTTC.